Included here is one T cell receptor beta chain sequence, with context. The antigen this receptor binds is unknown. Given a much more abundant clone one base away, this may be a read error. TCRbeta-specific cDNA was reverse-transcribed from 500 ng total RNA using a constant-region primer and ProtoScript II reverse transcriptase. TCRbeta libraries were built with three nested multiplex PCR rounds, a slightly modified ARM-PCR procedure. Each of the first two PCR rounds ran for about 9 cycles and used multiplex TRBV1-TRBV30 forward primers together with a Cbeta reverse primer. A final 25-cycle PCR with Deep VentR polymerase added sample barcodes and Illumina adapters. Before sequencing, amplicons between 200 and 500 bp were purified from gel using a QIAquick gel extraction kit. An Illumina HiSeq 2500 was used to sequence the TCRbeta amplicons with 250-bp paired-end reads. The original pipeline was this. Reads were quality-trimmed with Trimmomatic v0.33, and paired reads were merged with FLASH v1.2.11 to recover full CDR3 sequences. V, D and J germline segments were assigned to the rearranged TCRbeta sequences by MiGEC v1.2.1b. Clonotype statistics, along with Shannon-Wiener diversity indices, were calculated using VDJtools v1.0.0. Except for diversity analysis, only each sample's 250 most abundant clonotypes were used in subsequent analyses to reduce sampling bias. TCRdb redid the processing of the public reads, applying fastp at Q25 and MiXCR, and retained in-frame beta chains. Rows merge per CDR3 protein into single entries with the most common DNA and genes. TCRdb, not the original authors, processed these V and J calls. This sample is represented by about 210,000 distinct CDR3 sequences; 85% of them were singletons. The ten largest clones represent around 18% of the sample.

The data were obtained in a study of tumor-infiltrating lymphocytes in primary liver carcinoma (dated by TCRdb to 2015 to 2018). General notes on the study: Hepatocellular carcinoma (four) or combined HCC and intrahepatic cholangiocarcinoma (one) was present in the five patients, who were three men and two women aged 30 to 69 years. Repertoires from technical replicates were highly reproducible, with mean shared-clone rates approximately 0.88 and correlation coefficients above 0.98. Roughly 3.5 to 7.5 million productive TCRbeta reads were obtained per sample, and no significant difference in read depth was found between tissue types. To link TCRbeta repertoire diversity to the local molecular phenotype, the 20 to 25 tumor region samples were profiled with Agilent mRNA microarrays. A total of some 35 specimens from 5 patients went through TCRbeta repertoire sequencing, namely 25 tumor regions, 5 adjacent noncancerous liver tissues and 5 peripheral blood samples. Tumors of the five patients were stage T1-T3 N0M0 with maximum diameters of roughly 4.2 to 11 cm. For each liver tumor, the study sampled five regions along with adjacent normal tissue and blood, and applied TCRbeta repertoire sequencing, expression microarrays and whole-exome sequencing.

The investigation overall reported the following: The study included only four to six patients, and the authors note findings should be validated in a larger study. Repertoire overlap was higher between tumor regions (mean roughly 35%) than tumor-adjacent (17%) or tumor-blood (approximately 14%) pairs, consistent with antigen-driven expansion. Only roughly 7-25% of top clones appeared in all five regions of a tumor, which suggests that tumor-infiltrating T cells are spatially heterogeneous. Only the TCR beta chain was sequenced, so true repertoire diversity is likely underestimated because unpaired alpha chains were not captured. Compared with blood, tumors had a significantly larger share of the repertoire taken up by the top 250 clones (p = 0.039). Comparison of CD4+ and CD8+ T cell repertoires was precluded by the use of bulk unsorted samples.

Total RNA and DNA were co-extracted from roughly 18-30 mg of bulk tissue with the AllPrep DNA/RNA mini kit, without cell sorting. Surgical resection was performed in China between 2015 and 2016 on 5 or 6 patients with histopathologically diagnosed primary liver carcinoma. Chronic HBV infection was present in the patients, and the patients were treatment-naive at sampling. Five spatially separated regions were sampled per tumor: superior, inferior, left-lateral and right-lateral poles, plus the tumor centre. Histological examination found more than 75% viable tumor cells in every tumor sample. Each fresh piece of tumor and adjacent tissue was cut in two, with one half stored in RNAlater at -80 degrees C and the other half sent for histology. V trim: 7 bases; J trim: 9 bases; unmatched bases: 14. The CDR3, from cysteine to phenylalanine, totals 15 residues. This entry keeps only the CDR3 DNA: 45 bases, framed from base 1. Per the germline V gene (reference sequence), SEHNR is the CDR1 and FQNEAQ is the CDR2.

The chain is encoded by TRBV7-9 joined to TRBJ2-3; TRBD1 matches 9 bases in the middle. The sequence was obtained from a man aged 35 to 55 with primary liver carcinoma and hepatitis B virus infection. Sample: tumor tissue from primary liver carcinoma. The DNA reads TGTGCCAGCACTGATCCGCGACAGGGGGTCGAGACGCAGTATTTT. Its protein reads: CASTDPRQGVETQYF.